Reported below is one TCR beta chain. Its antigen is unidentified. This specimen belongs to a study of cytomegalovirus exposure and HLA in healthy donors. Study observations and caveats: The study recorded 150 to 200 TCR beta chains that were cytomegalovirus-associated. The CMV antigen specificity of a few CMV-associated chains was confirmed through in vitro analysis. Rare sequences made up most TCRs, while some public TCRs were found in many donors. Both high specificity and high sensitivity reportedly marked the classifier's diagnosis of cytomegalovirus status.

CDR1 LNHNV and CDR2 YYDKDF come from the germline V gene (reference sequence). This CDR3 spans 16 amino acids. Trimming removed 0 bases from V and 5 bases from J, with 13 bases in between. The assay was immunoSEQ multiplex PCR, and TCRdb's table has in-frame clones only and misses some. The sample consists of roughly 75,000 clones, over 85% of them appearing once. The rearrangement uses TRBV15 and TRBJ1-4; weak D call: TRBD1 (6 bases). This TCR derives from a man aged 18 to 30 in good health and CMV-seropositive. Material: PBMCs. The CDR3 protein is CATSRDLAGENEKLFF. Written as DNA, the CDR3 is TGTGCCACCAGCAGAGATTTGGCAGGGGAGAATGAAAAACTGTTTTTT.